The T cell receptor (beta chain) under discussion was sequenced for a study of T-cell reconstitution after alpha-beta-depleted transplantation in children. This clonotype was picked up many times. A TCRbeta library incorporating unique molecular identifiers was prepared. TCRdb analysed the PCR reads with MiXCR anew, one entry per CDR3 protein. This sample carries hundreds of thousands of distinct CDR3 sequences, approximately 10% of them seen once, and the ten largest clones take less than 8%. The V end lost 1 base, the J end lost 2 bases, and 11 bases lay between the germline ends. CDR3 length equals 15 residues.

This receptor was obtained from a human donor who donated a stem cell graft to a child with acute lymphoblastic leukemia. The sequencing here drew on PBMCs from the stem cell graft donor, taken from the stem cell graft. The V call is TRBV12-3 or TRBV12-4, the J call TRBJ2-5; tentative D call: TRBD2 (6 bases). CDR3 sequence (DNA): TGTGCCAGCAGTTTAGGGGGCGCGGGGCAAGAGACCCAGTACTTC. Translated: CASSLGGAGQETQYF.